The present T cell receptor beta chain was sequenced within a study of OX40 agonist ivuxolimab in advanced cancers. The sampling schedule covered blood at baseline, cycle 4 day 1, and cycle 7 day 1. The table came from immunoSEQ multiplex PCR; TCRdb's copy has only in-frame clones and leaves some out. This sample has some 72,000 clones; over 80% occur once, and the top ten carry approximately 0.48%. Germline V gene lookup returns CDR1 MNHEY and CDR2 SMNVEV (reference sequence). V gave up 0 bases and J gave up 2 bases, with 8 bases separating them. This CDR3 spans 14 amino acids. The V call is TRBV27, the J call TRBJ2-7; D call uncertain. The clonotype was recovered from an adult with an advanced solid tumor such as melanoma, head and neck, liver or kidney cancer. Sequences were derived from CD4+ or CD8+ T cells sorted from blood, sampled in a trial of the OX40 agonist ivuxolimab. CDR3: CASSLSALPYEQYF. The DNA for the CDR3 is TGTGCCAGCAGTTTATCGGCCCTACCCTACGAGCAGTACTTC.